This T cell receptor (beta chain) is from a study of identical twins. Study-wide results and limits: Findings came from cross-sectional statistics, without long-term follow-up of donors. Modelling underestimated the level of out-of-frame TCR alpha sharing observed in monozygotic twins.

TCRdb redid the calling of the 5' RACE reads with MiXCR, one entry per CDR3 protein. The data hold under 900,000 distinct CDR3 sequences, with approximately 13% observed a single time. This clonotype has more than one count but fewer than ten. Antigen: not known. There were only healthy Caucasians among the donors. This same sample was also part of a study on yellow fever vaccine responses in identical twins.

The source material was PBMCs. The clonotype comes from a woman aged 18-29 years in good health.

As DNA, the CDR3 is TGTGCCAGCAGTGACGGAGCGGGAGGGTACGAGCAGTACTTC. This translates into CASSDGAGGYEQYF. The rearrangement uses TRBV2 and TRBJ2-7; TRBD2 matches at 10 bases. The CDR3 runs 14 residues. Trimming at V came to 3 bases and at J to 4 bases, leaving 3 bases not matched to a gene. The germline V gene encodes CDR1 SNHLY and CDR2 FYNNEI.